This TCR beta chain was captured by sequencing in a study of response to subunit inactivated influenza vaccine listed by TCRdb under 2018. For the wider study: The study used deep quantitative T cell receptor repertoire profiling to track responses to a trivalent subunit inactivated influenza vaccine.

Paper-wide results and their limitations: It was suggested by the authors that each seasonal influenza vaccination may recruit only a limited number of new T cells.

The sample holds a few counts of this clonotype. Its antigen specificity is not known. No much larger clone exists at a distance of one base, and base qualities are not known. The library was made by RT-PCR. The listed sequencing device is Illumina HiSeq 2500. TCRdb reran the public reads through fastp at Q25 and MiXCR, keeping productive beta chains. Rows are unified per CDR3 protein, each entry keeping the most common DNA and genes. The sample table lists some 500,000 distinct CDR3 sequences, 25% of them with a count of one. The top ten hold less than 2.5% of the sample. Sequencing was performed on CD4+ T cells sorted from PBMCs, taken roughly 5 days after vaccination. The TCR originated in a man in his fifties or sixties who received an inactivated influenza vaccine. Donor details come from another sample of the same person, matched by shared clones.

The CDR3 region has the sequence CATSRDRIGRTYNEQFF. The nucleotide sequence reads as follows: TGTGCCACCAGCAGAGATCGGATCGGGAGAACCTACAATGAGCAGTTCTTC. The V and J genes are TRBV15 and TRBJ2-1; TRBD2 is a possible D gene, resting on 6 matching bases. Sequences LNHNV (CDR1) and YYDKDF (CDR2) are obtained from the germline V gene (reference sequence). V loses 0 bases, J loses 2 bases, and the germline ends lie 14 bases apart. The CDR3 goes from the cysteine to the phenylalanine over 17 residues. The entry retains the CDR3 DNA only, 51 bases that are in frame from base 1. This CDR3, with the reference TRBV15 and TRBJ2-1 proteins standing in past its ends, gives the full variable domain DAMVIQNPRYQVTQFGKPVTLSCSQTLNHNVMYWYQQKSSQAPKLLFHYYDKDFNNEADTPDNFQSRRPNTSFCFLDIRSPGLGDTAMYLCATSRDRIGRTYNEQFFGPGTRLTVL.